The present T cell receptor (beta chain) was sequenced within a study of T cell changes during pregnancy in multiple sclerosis. Clones were sequenced by immunoSEQ multiplex PCR, and TCRdb holds only the in-frame ones, with some missing. The table lists around 68,000 clones, roughly 91% of them singletons. The sample holds one count of this clone. The CDR3 consists of 13 residues. V lost 6 bases and J lost 5, with 13 bases in between. In germline, CDR1 is MNHNY, CDR2 SVGAGI (reference sequence). The sample here was peripheral blood, taken after pregnancy. This clonotype was obtained from a female donor in good health, enrolled as a control in a pregnancy study. This chain connects TRBV6-6 to TRBJ1-1, with D unclear. CDR3 protein: CASSPGIRTEAFF. The CDR3 DNA sequence: TGTGCCAGCAGCCCGGGAATCAGGACTGAAGCTTTCTTT.